Listed below are T cell receptor beta chains from one sample, sequenced in a study of CD8 T cells in ankylosing spondylitis. TCRdb itself ran the 5' RACE reads through MiXCR, one entry per CDR3 protein. The repertoire holds over 700,000 distinct CDR3 sequences, with around 20% as singletons. Sequenced input: blood, either unsorted or a sorted T cell fraction (not recorded which). Source of these receptors: a male donor with ankylosing spondylitis. Each CDR3 is given with its conserved first and last residue. A D gene is named only where the DNA matches it firmly. Only part of the rows carry a size: once, few, many, or a class if the clone is expanded.

TRBV13	-	TRBJ2-5	-	CASSATGITETQYF	TGTGCCAGCAGCGCTACAGGGATTACTGAGACCCAGTACTTC
TRBV12-3/TRBV12-4	-	TRBJ2-5	-	CASRGGADLQETQYF	TGTGCCAGCAGGGGGGGGGCAGATTTACAAGAGACCCAGTACTTC
TRBV2	-	TRBJ2-7	-	CASNTDGAYEQYF	TGTGCCAGCAACACGGACGGAGCCTACGAGCAGTACTTC
TRBV3-1	-	TRBJ1-1	TRBD1	CATSRQGDYAPNDEAFF	TGTGCCACCAGCCGACAGGGAGATTATGCCCCCAATGATGAAGCTTTCTTT
TRBV27	few	TRBJ2-7	-	CASGMSGYEQYF	TGTGCCAGCGGCATGAGCGGGTACGAGCAGTACTTC
TRBV28	many	TRBJ2-7	-	CASRVSSYEQYF	TGTGCCAGCAGGGTCAGCTCCTACGAGCAGTACTTC
TRBV6-5	many	TRBJ2-3	-	CASSYAGTSTDTQYF	TGTGCCAGCAGTTACGCGGGAACTAGCACAGATACGCAGTATTTT
TRBV4-2	many	TRBJ2-1	TRBD2	CASSSGLAPNEQFF	TGTGCCAGCAGCTCGGGACTAGCGCCCAATGAGCAGTTCTTC
TRBV7-9	few	TRBJ1-4	TRBD1	CASSPGDSPNEKLFF	TGTGCCAGCAGCCCCGGGGACAGCCCTAATGAAAAACTGTTTTTT
TRBV20-1	-	TRBJ2-7	TRBD2	CSARWTSGSYEQYF	TGCAGTGCTAGGTGGACTAGCGGCTCCTACGAGCAGTACTTC
TRBV12-3/TRBV12-4	once	TRBJ1-5	TRBD1	CASSTNRGENQPQHF	TGTGCCAGCAGTACAAACAGGGGTGAGAATCAGCCCCAGCATTTT
TRBV12-3/TRBV12-4	-	TRBJ1-1	-	CASRLAESGRFEAFF	TGTGCCAGCAGGTTGGCCGAAAGCGGACGATTTGAAGCTTTCTTT
TRBV20-1	-	TRBJ2-4	TRBD1	CSAGRQGIENIQYF	TGCAGTGCTGGCCGACAGGGGATCGAAAACATTCAGTACTTC
TRBV7-2	many	TRBJ2-1	TRBD2	CASSPRLAQSSYNEQFF	TGTGCCAGCAGCCCTAGACTAGCGCAGAGCTCCTACAATGAGCAGTTCTTC
TRBV7-3	-	TRBJ2-3	TRBD2	CASSSGLAGHTDTQYF	TGTGCCAGCAGCTCGGGACTAGCGGGACACACAGATACGCAGTATTTT
TRBV5-6	-	TRBJ2-1	-	CASSLAQQYNEQFF	TGTGCCAGCAGCCTGGCTCAACAATACAATGAGCAGTTCTTC
TRBV7-9	few	TRBJ1-6	-	CASGWADSPLHF	TGTGCCAGCGGGTGGGCGGATTCACCCCTCCACTTT
TRBV4-1	few	TRBJ1-5	-	CASSQDPGDGQPQHF	TGCGCCAGCAGCCAAGACCCAGGGGATGGTCAGCCCCAGCATTTT
TRBV18	few	TRBJ1-2	-	CASSPPSKATGPRVYGYTF	TGTGCCAGCTCACCACCGAGTAAGGCCACCGGGCCCAGAGTCTATGGCTACACCTTC
TRBV7-2	-	TRBJ2-3	-	CASSLARVRTDTQYF	TGTGCCAGCAGCTTAGCGAGGGTGCGCACAGATACGCAGTATTTT
TRBV12-3/TRBV12-4	many	TRBJ1-5	-	CASSLGSQPQHF	TGTGCCAGCAGCCTTGGTAGTCAGCCCCAGCATTTT
TRBV29-1	-	TRBJ2-7	TRBD1	CSVDTGASSYEQYF	TGCAGCGTTGACACAGGGGCGAGCTCCTACGAGCAGTACTTC
TRBV20-1	many	TRBJ2-7	TRBD1	CSARDPGQPSYEQYF	TGCAGTGCTAGAGATCCGGGACAGCCCTCCTACGAGCAGTACTTC
TRBV12-3/TRBV12-4	-	TRBJ1-3	-	CASSLGGALSGNTIYF	TGTGCCAGCAGTTTAGGGGGGGCCCTCTCTGGAAACACCATATATTTT
TRBV5-4	-	TRBJ2-2	TRBD2	CASSFGLAVNTGELFF	TGTGCCAGCAGCTTCGGGCTAGCGGTGAACACCGGGGAGCTGTTTTTT
TRBV27	-	TRBJ2-7	TRBD1	CASSLSLQGLRYEQYF	TGTGCCAGCAGTTTATCGCTACAGGGGTTGCGGTACGAGCAGTACTTC
TRBV7-3	-	TRBJ2-2	-	CASSETRASTGELFF	TGTGCCAGCAGCGAGACTAGGGCCAGCACCGGGGAGCTGTTTTTT
TRBV6-5	-	TRBJ2-5	TRBD2	CASSYVGLAGGVKETQYF	TGTGCCAGCAGTTACGTGGGGCTAGCGGGGGGGGTTAAAGAGACCCAGTACTTC
TRBV5-1	-	TRBJ2-1	-	CASSPPRDTYNEQFF	TGCGCCAGCAGCCCTCCCAGGGATACCTACAATGAGCAGTTCTTC
TRBV7-6	few	TRBJ2-1	-	CASSSNNNEQFF	TGTGCCAGCAGCTCAAATAACAATGAGCAGTTCTTC
TRBV11-2	many	TRBJ1-1	TRBD1	CASSLGGTVTEAFF	TGTGCCAGCAGCTTAGGTGGGACAGTCACTGAAGCTTTCTTT
TRBV20-1	-	TRBJ2-3	TRBD2	CSAPGLADGTDTQYF	TGCAGTGCTCCCGGACTAGCCGATGGGACAGATACGCAGTATTTT
TRBV6-5	-	TRBJ1-3	TRBD1	CASSLEPGQTLGNTIYF	TGTGCCAGCAGTTTGGAACCGGGACAGACTTTGGGAAACACCATATATTTT
TRBV7-2	-	TRBJ1-6	-	CASSLFGGEGSPLHF	TGTGCCAGCAGCTTATTCGGGGGAGAGGGTTCACCCCTCCACTTT
TRBV12-3/TRBV12-4	-	TRBJ2-6	-	CASSFNGGASSGANVLTF	TGTGCCAGCAGTTTTAACGGAGGGGCCAGCTCTGGGGCCAACGTCCTGACTTTC
TRBV24-1	-	TRBJ2-2	TRBD2	CATSDPSGTSPTGELFF	TGTGCCACCAGTGATCCGTCCGGGACTAGCCCGACCGGGGAGCTGTTTTTT
TRBV12-3/TRBV12-4	few	TRBJ2-1	-	CASRPGQPSRGHEQFF	TGTGCCAGCAGACCTGGACAGCCTTCCCGTGGGCATGAGCAGTTCTTC
TRBV28	few	TRBJ1-2	-	CASSRGTGPLSYTF	TGTGCCAGCAGTCGGGGGACGGGGCCCCTATCCTACACCTTC
TRBV11-1	-	TRBJ2-2	TRBD2	CASSRLAGGHIGELFF	TGTGCCAGCAGCAGACTAGCGGGGGGGCATATCGGGGAGCTGTTTTTT
TRBV4-3	few	TRBJ1-2	-	CASSQDRGGSGYTF	TGCGCCAGCAGCCAAGACCGGGGGGGAAGTGGCTACACCTTC
TRBV12-3/TRBV12-4	few	TRBJ2-2	TRBD2	CASSGGSGRDTGELFF	TGTGCCAGCAGTGGGGGGAGCGGGAGGGACACCGGGGAGCTGTTTTTT
TRBV2	-	TRBJ1-2	TRBD1	CASSLSRTGDYGYTF	TGTGCCAGCAGCCTGAGCCGGACAGGCGACTATGGCTACACCTTC
TRBV4-1	-	TRBJ2-2	TRBD2	CASLGRSGGGARTGELFF	TGCGCCAGCTTAGGTAGAAGCGGCGGGGGGGCCAGGACCGGGGAGCTGTTTTTT
TRBV12-3/TRBV12-4	-	TRBJ2-3	-	CASSLGREAQYF	TGTGCCAGCAGTTTGGGTCGGGAAGCGCAGTATTTT
TRBV20-1	-	TRBJ2-3	-	CSARMLALEGDTQYF	TGCAGTGCTAGGATGTTGGCACTAGAAGGCGATACGCAGTATTTT
TRBV12-3/TRBV12-4	few	TRBJ2-4	-	CASSFSLDTQNIQYF	TGTGCCAGCAGTTTCTCTCTAGACACTCAAAACATTCAGTACTTC
TRBV5-5	-	TRBJ2-1	TRBD1	CASSFDRGTWGLYNEQFF	TGTGCCAGCAGTTTTGACAGGGGGACGTGGGGGCTCTACAATGAGCAGTTCTTC
TRBV29-1	-	TRBJ1-2	TRBD1	CSVDLRAGGTGGYTF	TGCAGCGTTGACCTGAGGGCAGGGGGCACGGGTGGCTACACCTTC
TRBV9	-	TRBJ2-3	-	CASSVEGGADTQYF	TGTGCCAGCAGCGTAGAGGGGGGGGCAGATACGCAGTATTTT
TRBV4-1	few	TRBJ2-7	TRBD1	CASSQEEGASYEQYF	TGCGCCAGCAGCCAAGAAGAGGGGGCAAGCTACGAGCAGTACTTC
TRBV5-1	once	TRBJ2-5	-	CASRREETQYF	TGCGCCAGCAGGCGCGAAGAGACCCAGTACTTC
TRBV5-1	few	TRBJ2-7	-	CASSLGAAGPYEQYF	TGCGCCAGCAGCTTGGGGGCCGCCGGCCCCTACGAGCAGTACTTC
TRBV9	many	TRBJ2-7	-	CASSVDWSTEQYF	TGTGCCAGCAGCGTAGATTGGAGTACCGAGCAGTACTTC
TRBV20-1	-	TRBJ2-3	-	CSAIRPTDTQYF	TGCAGTGCTATAAGACCCACAGATACGCAGTATTTT
TRBV5-6	-	TRBJ2-5	-	CASTTGVGETQYF	TGTGCCAGCACCACCGGGGTGGGAGAGACCCAGTACTTC
TRBV28	-	TRBJ1-4	-	CASRSLMSEKLFF	TGTGCCAGCAGAAGTTTGATGTCTGAAAAACTGTTTTTT
TRBV12-3/TRBV12-4	-	TRBJ2-1	-	CASSLGLVGQFF	TGTGCCAGCAGTTTAGGGTTAGTTGGGCAGTTCTTC
TRBV29-1	-	TRBJ2-4	-	CSVERERAGAKNIQYF	TGCAGCGTTGAACGGGAGCGGGCTGGGGCCAAAAACATTCAGTACTTC
TRBV24-1	-	TRBJ2-1	-	CATSPIGGSYNEQFF	TGTGCCACCAGTCCCATTGGGGGTTCCTACAATGAGCAGTTCTTC
TRBV24-1	-	TRBJ1-2	-	CATSDFERPNYGYTF	TGTGCCACCAGTGATTTTGAGAGGCCAAACTATGGCTACACCTTC